This is a list of T cell receptor beta chains from one sample in a study of CD8 T cells in Susac syndrome. TCRdb re-called the immunoSEQ multiplex PCR reads with MiXCR, one entry per CDR3 protein. The profile covers around 80,000 distinct CDR3 sequences, with approximately 96% appearing a single time and around 0.41% taken by the ten largest. The material sequenced was CD8+ T cells from PBMCs. These receptor sequences come from a human donor with Susac syndrome. The CDR3 runs from the conserved cysteine through the conserved F or W. D genes are given only for firm matches. A row's size may be missing; if present it is once, few, many or a size class.

D gene	clone size	J gene	CDR3 length	V gene	CDR3 protein	CDR3 DNA
TRBD2	.	TRBJ2-1	20	TRBV13	CASSSTRALAGGGLYNEQFF	TGTGCCAGCAGCTCCACCCGGGCACTAGCGGGGGGCGGGCTCTACAATGAGCAGTTCTTC
.	.	TRBJ2-1	14	TRBV5-6	CASSLLDQNNEQFF	TGTGCCAGCAGCCTATTGGACCAAAACAATGAGCAGTTCTTC
.	.	TRBJ2-7	12	TRBV20-1	CSASDASYEQYF	TGCAGTGCTAGTGATGCTTCCTACGAGCAGTACTTC
.	.	TRBJ2-5	14	TRBV9	CASSVSGGRETQYF	TGTGCCAGCAGCGTATCGGGGGGCCGAGAGACCCAGTACTTC
.	.	TRBJ2-1	13	TRBV20-1	CSASFQLSGEQFF	TGCAGTGCTAGTTTTCAGCTGTCGGGTGAGCAGTTCTTC
.	.	TRBJ2-6	16	TRBV9	CASFGQRASGANVLTF	TGTGCCAGCTTTGGCCAGCGGGCCTCTGGGGCCAACGTCCTGACTTTC
.	.	TRBJ1-2	14	TRBV5-6	CASIASDSNYGYTF	TGTGCCAGCATCGCTTCAGATTCCAACTATGGCTACACCTTC
.	.	TRBJ2-3	14	TRBV4-2	CASTAEGLLDTQYF	TGTGCCAGCACCGCGGAGGGGTTGTTAGATACGCAGTATTTT
.	once	TRBJ1-1	13	TRBV11-1	CASSLVRGTEAFF	TGTGCCAGCAGCTTAGTACGAGGGACTGAAGCTTTCTTT
TRBD2	.	TRBJ2-1	15	TRBV5-1	CASSLGGGSGNEQFF	TGCGCCAGCAGCTTGGGTGGCGGGAGCGGGAATGAGCAGTTCTTC
TRBD2	once	TRBJ2-4	17	TRBV3-1	CASSQDFSPLAGNIQYF	TGTGCCAGCAGCCAAGATTTCTCCCCCCTAGCGGGTAACATTCAGTACTTC
.	.	TRBJ2-5	17	TRBV6-2/TRBV6-3	CASSYSDVVGGEETQYF	TGTGCCAGCAGTTACTCGGATGTAGTTGGCGGAGAAGAGACCCAGTACTTC
TRBD2	.	TRBJ2-7	15	TRBV15	CATSGGLAGSYEQYF	TGTGCCACCAGCGGGGGACTAGCGGGTTCTTACGAGCAGTACTTC
.	.	TRBJ2-7	14	TRBV6-6	CASSYEGVTYEQYF	TGTGCCAGCAGTTACGAGGGAGTTACCTACGAGCAGTACTTC
.	.	TRBJ2-7	16	TRBV3-1	CASSQVEGASSYEQYF	TGTGCCAGCAGCCAAGTGGAGGGGGCTAGCTCCTACGAGCAGTACTTC
.	.	TRBJ2-7	14	TRBV29-1	CSAWDVESSYEQYF	TGCAGCGCTTGGGACGTTGAAAGCTCCTACGAGCAGTACTTC
.	.	TRBJ1-2	15	TRBV4-1	CASSQDGGGPRGYTF	TGCGCCAGCAGCCAAGACGGGGGGGGACCACGCGGCTACACCTTC
.	.	TRBJ1-4	12	TRBV28	CASGDLIEKLFF	TGTGCCAGCGGGGACCTAATCGAAAAACTGTTTTTT
.	.	TRBJ1-2	15	TRBV7-9	CASSLPYATDYGYTF	TGTGCCAGCAGCTTACCCTACGCGACTGACTATGGCTACACCTTC
TRBD1	.	TRBJ2-5	13	TRBV20-1	CSANHGQGETQYF	TGCAGTGCAAACCACGGACAGGGAGAGACCCAGTACTTC
.	.	TRBJ1-1	13	TRBV2	CASRRTMNTEAFF	TGTGCCAGCCGAAGAACAATGAACACTGAAGCTTTCTTT
TRBD2	.	TRBJ2-3	16	TRBV7-2	CASSKTSGGRTDTQYF	TGTGCCAGCAGCAAAACTAGCGGGGGACGCACAGATACGCAGTATTTT
TRBD2	.	TRBJ2-5	13	TRBV12-3/TRBV12-4	CASTHGGEETQYF	TGTGCCAGCACCCATGGGGGGGAAGAGACCCAGTACTTC
.	.	TRBJ1-2	13	TRBV7-9	CASSLLSGVGYTF	TGTGCCAGCAGCTTATTGTCAGGGGTTGGCTACACCTTC